This T cell receptor beta chain stems from a study of control samples from healthy donors and cancer patients. Produced via immunoSEQ multiplex PCR; TCRdb's table is partial and in-frame only. This sample yields under 200,000 clones, of which roughly nine tenths are seen a single time; 0.68% belongs to the top ten. The sample holds one count of this clone. The germline V gene has CDR1 MNHEY and CDR2 SVGAGI. This CDR3 comprises 15 residues. V dropped 6 bases and J dropped 0; count of bases not matched to a gene: 5. Specimen: blood. The chain employs TRBV6-5 and TRBJ2-7; 10 bases are a match to TRBD2. The sequence came from a woman in her 30s in good health. The DNA for the CDR3 is TGTGCCAGCAGCCCGACTAGCGGGCCCTCCTACGAGCAGTACTTC. It yields the protein CASSPTSGPSYEQYF.